A selection of T cell receptor beta chains follows, all from one sample in a study of blood T cells in healthy people across ages. TCRdb recomputed calls from the 5' RACE reads with MiXCR, one row per CDR3 protein. The sample has approximately 850,000 distinct CDR3 sequences, roughly 64% seen once; the top ten hold around 22%. The sample was blood. The receptors were gathered from a man aged 25 to 40 in good health. The CDR3 runs from the conserved cysteine through the conserved F or W. A D gene is named only where the DNA matches it firmly. Size is omitted from some rows. Given values are once, few, many or a class for expanded clones.

D gene,clone size,CDR3 length,V gene,J gene,CDR3 DNA,CDR3 protein
TRBD2,few,14,TRBV4-2,TRBJ2-5,TGTGCCAGCAGCCAAGAGGGAGGGCGAGAGACCCAGTACTTC,CASSQEGGRETQYF
TRBD2,-,14,TRBV24-1,TRBJ2-1,TGTGCCACCTCGGGGGAGCGGGAGTACAATGAGCAGTTCTTC,CATSGEREYNEQFF
-,-,15,TRBV28,TRBJ2-7,TGTGCCAGCACCACTCCCCGGGCATGTGTCAACGAGCAGTACTTC,CASTTPRACVNEQYF
TRBD2,once,15,TRBV12-3/TRBV12-4,TRBJ2-3,TGTGCCAGCAGTTTCCCAGCGGGGTTCACAGATACGCAGTATTTT,CASSFPAGFTDTQYF
TRBD2,-,13,TRBV20-1,TRBJ2-7,TGCAGTGCCCTGACTAGCGGGAGTCCCGAGCAGTACTTC,CSALTSGSPEQYF
-,few,13,TRBV20-1,TRBJ1-5,TGCAGTGCAGAAGTCGCCGGCAATCAGCCCCAGCATTTT,CSAEVAGNQPQHF
-,-,12,TRBV6-2/TRBV6-3,TRBJ1-4,TGTGCCAGCAGTCCAGCTAATGAAAAACTGTTTTTT,CASSPANEKLFF
TRBD1,-,14,TRBV20-1,TRBJ1-2,TGCAGTGCTACGACCCGACAGGGTGCGAGTGGCTACACCTTC,CSATTRQGASGYTF
-,few,15,TRBV20-1,TRBJ2-6,TGCAGTGCTAGCAGACAACTCTCTGGGGCCAACGTCCTGACTTTC,CSASRQLSGANVLTF
-,-,17,TRBV15,TRBJ1-1,TGTGCCACCAGCAGAGAAGGCCCAAAGGCCATGAACACTGAAGCTTTCTTT,CATSREGPKAMNTEAFF
TRBD2,-,13,TRBV20-1,TRBJ2-7,TGCAGTGCCGAAAAGCGGGGGGCCTACGAGCAGTACTTC,CSAEKRGAYEQYF
-,-,16,TRBV4-2,TRBJ2-6,TGTGCCAGCAGCCATTCAGGGCTAGGGGGGGCCAACGTCCTGACTTTC,CASSHSGLGGANVLTF
TRBD1,once,15,TRBV10-1,TRBJ2-7,TGCGCCAGCAGTGAGTTGGACAGGCCCCCCTACGAGCAGTACTTC,CASSELDRPPYEQYF
-,-,15,TRBV5-6,TRBJ1-1,TGTGCCAGCAGCCTAACCGGACAGACTGACACTGAAGCTTTCTTT,CASSLTGQTDTEAFF
-,-,14,TRBV20-1,TRBJ2-7,TGCAGTGTTAGAAGCGCCCAAAGCTCCTACGAGCAGTACTTC,CSVRSAQSSYEQYF
-,once,13,TRBV6-4,TRBJ2-5,TGTGCCAGCAGTTACGACCACCTGGGAGCCCAGTACTTC,CASSYDHLGAQYF
-,few,13,TRBV20-1,TRBJ1-2,TGCAGTGCTCCGCTGGGGCTAAACTATGGCTACACCTTC,CSAPLGLNYGYTF
TRBD1,few,15,TRBV5-1,TRBJ2-5,TGCGCCAGCAGCTTATTTTCGGGACAGGGAGTAACCCAGTACTTC,CASSLFSGQGVTQYF
-,few,13,TRBV27,TRBJ2-7,TGTGCCAGCAGTCAGGGGCCGGGTAACGAGCAGTACTTC,CASSQGPGNEQYF
-,once,14,TRBV7-6,TRBJ1-3,TGTGCCAGTAGCTCCTGGGGCACTGGAAACACCATATATTTT,CASSSWGTGNTIYF
-,-,14,TRBV7-2,TRBJ2-7,TGTGCCAGCAGCTTAGCCGGGATTCTCTACGAGCAGTACTTC,CASSLAGILYEQYF
-,-,12,TRBV2,TRBJ1-2,TGTGCCAGCAGGATCGCCCCGGGTGGCTACACCTTC,CASRIAPGGYTF
-,-,15,TRBV7-8,TRBJ2-1,TGTGCCAGCAGCTTAGCGGGGGGGCTGCTGTTAGAGCAGTTCTTC,CASSLAGGLLLEQFF
-,-,13,TRBV4-3,TRBJ2-3,TGCGCCAGCAGCCGGGGAGAGGCAGATACGCAGTATTTT,CASSRGEADTQYF
-,-,14,TRBV2,TRBJ2-5,TGTGCCAGCAGTGAAGCCTTACTAGTGGAGACCCAGTACTTC,CASSEALLVETQYF
TRBD2,few,16,TRBV7-2,TRBJ2-1,TGTGCCAGCAGCTCCTCTGGACTAGTTTCCTACAATGAGCAGTTCTTC,CASSSSGLVSYNEQFF
-,once,14,TRBV9,TRBJ2-1,TGTGCCAGCAGCGTGGAAGGGACGGATAATGAGCAGTTCTTC,CASSVEGTDNEQFF
-,once,11,TRBV29-1,TRBJ2-7,TGCAGCGTTGAGGTTGGGTTCGAGCAGTACTTC,CSVEVGFEQYF
TRBD2,few,16,TRBV20-1,TRBJ2-5,TGCAGTGCTAGCCCCCCTAGCGGGGGGTTCCTCGAGACCCAGTACTTC,CSASPPSGGFLETQYF
-,few,13,TRBV7-2,TRBJ2-7,TGTGCCAGCAGCTTAGATTTTGCTGGCGAGCAGTACTTC,CASSLDFAGEQYF
-,-,15,TRBV9,TRBJ2-1,TGTGCCAGCAGCGTAGATCTGGTTTCGGGGAATGAGCGGTTCTTC,CASSVDLVSGNERFF
-,-,13,TRBV12-3/TRBV12-4,TRBJ1-2,TGTGCCAGCAGTTTGTGGGATCAGGGCGGCTACACCTTC,CASSLWDQGGYTF
-,-,14,TRBV9,TRBJ1-2,TGTGCCAGCAGCGGAAGTTACACGAACTATGGCTACACCTTC,CASSGSYTNYGYTF
-,-,14,TRBV5-1,TRBJ1-2,TGCGCCAGCAGTACCGGACCCTCGACGTGTGGCTACACCTTC,CASSTGPSTCGYTF
-,-,13,TRBV19,TRBJ1-5,TGTGCCAGAAGGGGCAGGGTCAATCAGCCCCAGCATTTT,CARRGRVNQPQHF
-,-,17,TRBV7-9,TRBJ1-4,TGTACCAGCAGCTTTTATCAGGGCCTCGGTTCGGGTGAAAAACTGTTTTTT,CTSSFYQGLGSGEKLFF
TRBD2,-,16,TRBV6-5,TRBJ2-7,TGTGCCAGCAGTTACTCCAGCGGGGTGGCCTCCTACGAGCAGTACTTC,CASSYSSGVASYEQYF
TRBD1,-,13,TRBV6-2/TRBV6-3,TRBJ2-7,TGTGCCAGCATCAGGACAGGGCATTACGAGCAGTACTTC,CASIRTGHYEQYF
-,few,11,TRBV29-1,TRBJ2-1,TGCAGCCCTGAGAGGGGCAATGAGCAGTTCTTC,CSPERGNEQFF
TRBD2,-,14,TRBV27,TRBJ2-1,TGTGCCAGCAGACTGACTAGCGGGGGATATGAGCAGTTCTTC,CASRLTSGGYEQFF
-,-,14,TRBV29-1,TRBJ2-7,TGCAGCGTTGTAAGAACGGGGGGCGGCTACGAGCAGTACTTC,CSVVRTGGGYEQYF
TRBD2,-,14,TRBV20-1,TRBJ2-7,TGCAGTGCTAGAAAACTAGCGGGAGTGGGGGAGCAGTACTTC,CSARKLAGVGEQYF
TRBD1,few,14,TRBV12-3/TRBV12-4,TRBJ2-1,TGTGCCAGCAGTCCCGGGACAGGCTACAATGAGCAGTTCTTC,CASSPGTGYNEQFF
-,once,14,TRBV20-1,TRBJ2-7,TGCAGTGCTCTGGCGCATCCCCTCCCGTACGAGCAGTACTTC,CSALAHPLPYEQYF
-,-,13,TRBV4-1,TRBJ1-2,TGCGCCAGCAGATCCACAGATCACTATGGCTACACCTTC,CASRSTDHYGYTF
TRBD1,-,15,TRBV7-2,TRBJ2-3,TGTGCCAGCAGCTTAGAGGTGACAGGGGGAAATACGCAGTATTTT,CASSLEVTGGNTQYF
-,-,11,TRBV20-1,TRBJ2-7,TGCAGTGCGGCGCGGGAATACGAGCAGTACTTC,CSAAREYEQYF
-,many,14,TRBV7-2,TRBJ2-7,TGTGCCAGCAGCTTAGGACGGAGCTCCTACGAGCAGTACTTC,CASSLGRSSYEQYF
TRBD2,-,15,TRBV7-2,TRBJ2-7,TGTGCCAGCAGCTTAGCGCTCCGGGAGGTCCACGAGCAGTACTTC,CASSLALREVHEQYF
-,once,12,TRBV6-2/TRBV6-3,TRBJ1-2,TGTGCCAGCAGTTCCAGCTTTAGTGGCTACACCTTC,CASSSSFSGYTF
-,-,15,TRBV30,TRBJ2-6,TGTGCCTGGGAACATCTAAACTCTGGGGCCAACGTCCTGACTTTC,CAWEHLNSGANVLTF
-,few,14,TRBV5-1,TRBJ2-7,TGCGCCAGCAGCTTTGTATCTGGACCCTACGAGCAGTACTTC,CASSFVSGPYEQYF